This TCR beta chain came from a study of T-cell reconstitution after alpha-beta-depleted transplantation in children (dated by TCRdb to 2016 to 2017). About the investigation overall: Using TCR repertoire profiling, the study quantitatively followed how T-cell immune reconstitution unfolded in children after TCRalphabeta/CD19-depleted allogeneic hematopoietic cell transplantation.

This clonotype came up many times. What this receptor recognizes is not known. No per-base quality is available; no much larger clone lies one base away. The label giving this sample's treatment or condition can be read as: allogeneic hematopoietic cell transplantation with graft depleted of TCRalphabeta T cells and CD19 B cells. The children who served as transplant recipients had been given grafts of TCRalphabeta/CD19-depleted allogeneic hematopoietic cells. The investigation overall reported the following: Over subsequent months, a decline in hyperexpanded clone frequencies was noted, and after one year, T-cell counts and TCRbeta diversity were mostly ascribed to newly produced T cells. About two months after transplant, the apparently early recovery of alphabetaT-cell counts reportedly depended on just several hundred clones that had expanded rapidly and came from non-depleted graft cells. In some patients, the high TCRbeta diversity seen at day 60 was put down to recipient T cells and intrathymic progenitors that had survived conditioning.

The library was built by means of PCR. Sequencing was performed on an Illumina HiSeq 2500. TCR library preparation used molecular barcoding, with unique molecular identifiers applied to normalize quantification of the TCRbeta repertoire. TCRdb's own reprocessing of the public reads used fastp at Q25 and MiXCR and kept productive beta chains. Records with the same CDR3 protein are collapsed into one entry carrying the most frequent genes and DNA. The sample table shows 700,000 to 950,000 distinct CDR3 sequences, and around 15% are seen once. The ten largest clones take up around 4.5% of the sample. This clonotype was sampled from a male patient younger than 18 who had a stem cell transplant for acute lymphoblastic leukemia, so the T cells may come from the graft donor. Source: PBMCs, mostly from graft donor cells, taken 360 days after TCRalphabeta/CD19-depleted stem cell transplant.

At the DNA level, the sequence is TGCAGTGCTAGAACACAGGGGCCCCCGACCTACGAGCAGTACTTC. The translation is CSARTQGPPTYEQYF. This sequence uses TRBV20-1 and TRBJ2-7, and 7 junction bases match TRBD1. The CDR3 spans 15 residues, from the cysteine through the phenylalanine. The entry retains the CDR3 DNA only, 45 bases that are in frame from base 1. CDR1 DFQATT and CDR2 SNEGSKA were looked up in the germline V gene (reference sequence). The junction shows trimming of 2 bases on V and 2 bases on J, and the gene matches do not reach 9 bases of it.